This is a list of T cell receptor beta chains from one sample in a study of T cells after posttransplantation cyclophosphamide. The protocol was immunoSEQ multiplex PCR, while the TCRdb copy is restricted to in-frame clones and leaves out a portion. The table shows about 21,000 clones, with about 98% occurring only once. The sample consisted of naive CD8+ T cells sorted from PBMCs. Every receptor here comes from a man in his forties or fifties in good health, CMV-negative, and a related stem cell transplant donor. CDR3s include the opening cysteine and the closing phenylalanine or tryptophan. D genes are given only for firm matches. Some rows mark clone size as missing; the rest say once, few, many or name a class of expanded clone.

TGTGCCAGCGCTATACCCGCAGGGGGTTCGAAGACCCAGTACTTC	CASAIPAGGSKTQYF	-	TRBD1	15	TRBV7-3	TRBJ2-5
TGTGCCAGCAGTGGCCGGACTAGCGGGAGTAGGGAGCAGTACTTC	CASSGRTSGSREQYF	-	TRBD2	15	TRBV27	TRBJ2-7
TGTGCCAGCAGTTTAGGCCGGGACTCCTCCTACGAGCAGTACTTC	CASSLGRDSSYEQYF	-	-	15	TRBV28	TRBJ2-7
TGTGCCAGCAGTAGTAGCGGAGGGGGGGCAGAGACCCAGTACTTC	CASSSSGGGAETQYF	-	-	15	TRBV27	TRBJ2-5
TGTGCCAGCAGCCTCCGGGACAGGGACGAGCAGTACTTC	CASSLRDRDEQYF	-	TRBD1	13	TRBV14	TRBJ2-7
TGCGCCAGCAGCCATAGACAGGGAGATACGCAGTATTTT	CASSHRQGDTQYF	-	TRBD1	13	TRBV4-1	TRBJ2-3
TGTGCCAGCAGTGAGAGCCAGAGCGACTATGGCTACACCTTC	CASSESQSDYGYTF	-	-	14	TRBV6-1	TRBJ1-2
TGCGCCAGTGGACTAGCGAAAAACAATGAGCAGTTCTTC	CASGLAKNNEQFF	-	TRBD2	13	TRBV5-1	TRBJ2-1
TGTGCCAGCAGTTCCTCCGGGACAGGGACTCTTCCCGGGGAGCTGTTTTTT	CASSSSGTGTLPGELFF	-	TRBD1	17	TRBV27	TRBJ2-2
TGTGCCAGCAGTTTACAGGGAAGAACAGATACGCAGTATTTT	CASSLQGRTDTQYF	-	-	14	TRBV27	TRBJ2-3
TGTGCCAGCAGCTTGGCACCCAGTAACACTGAAGCTTTCTTT	CASSLAPSNTEAFF	-	-	14	TRBV5-4	TRBJ1-1
TGTGCCAGCAGTTTAGGGGAGGCTAATGAGCAGTTCTTC	CASSLGEANEQFF	-	-	13	TRBV27	TRBJ2-1
TGTGCCAGCAGCTTCGGTTTCGGGACTGAAGCTTTCTTT	CASSFGFGTEAFF	-	-	13	TRBV13	TRBJ1-1
-	CASSFGGGSRFF	-	-	12	TRBV27	TRBJ2-1
TGTGCCAGCAGTGGAGCCCAGTCTGGGAACACTGAAGCTTTCTTT	CASSGAQSGNTEAFF	-	-	15	TRBV27	TRBJ1-1
TGTGCCAGCAGCGCAAGTTGGGGACTAGCGGGAGTCAATGAGCAGTTCTTC	CASSASWGLAGVNEQFF	once	TRBD2	17	TRBV4-2	TRBJ2-1
TGTGCCAGCAGCTTAGAAACAGGGAAATTCACCGGGGAGCTGTTTTTT	CASSLETGKFTGELFF	-	-	16	TRBV7-6	TRBJ2-2
TGTGCCAGCAGCCAAGTTAGCGGGAGGGAGTTGTCAGATACGCAGTATTTT	CASSQVSGRELSDTQYF	-	TRBD2	17	TRBV4-2	TRBJ2-3
TGTGCCAGCAGTCCCCTGGCGGGGGGCGTGAAGACCCAGTACTTC	CASSPLAGGVKTQYF	-	TRBD2	15	TRBV28	TRBJ2-5
TGTGCCAGCAGTGAAGCACCACAGAGAATTAGCAATCAGCCCCAGCATTTT	CASSEAPQRISNQPQHF	-	-	17	TRBV6-1	TRBJ1-5
TGTGCCAGTAGTATGGGGGGGACCAACACTGAAGCTTTCTTT	CASSMGGTNTEAFF	-	-	14	TRBV19	TRBJ1-1
TGTGCCAGTAGACTAGCGGGAGTCTACGAGCAGTACTTC	CASRLAGVYEQYF	-	TRBD2	13	TRBV27	TRBJ2-7
TGTGCCAGCAGTGAACCGGGACAGGGGGTCTACGAGCAGTACTTC	CASSEPGQGVYEQYF	once	TRBD1	15	TRBV25-1	TRBJ2-7